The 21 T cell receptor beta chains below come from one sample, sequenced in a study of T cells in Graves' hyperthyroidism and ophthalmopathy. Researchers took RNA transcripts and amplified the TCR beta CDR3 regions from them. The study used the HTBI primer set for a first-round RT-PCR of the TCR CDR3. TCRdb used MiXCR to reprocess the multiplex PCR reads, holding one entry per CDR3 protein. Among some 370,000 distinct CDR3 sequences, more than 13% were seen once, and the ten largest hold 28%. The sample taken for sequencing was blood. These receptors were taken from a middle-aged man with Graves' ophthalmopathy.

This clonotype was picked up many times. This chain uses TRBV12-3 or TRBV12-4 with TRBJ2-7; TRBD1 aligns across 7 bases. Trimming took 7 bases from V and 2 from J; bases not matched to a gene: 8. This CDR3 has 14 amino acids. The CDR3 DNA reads TGTGCCAGCACCGGGGACAGTGGCACCTACGAGCAGTACTTC. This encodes CASTGDSGTYEQYF.

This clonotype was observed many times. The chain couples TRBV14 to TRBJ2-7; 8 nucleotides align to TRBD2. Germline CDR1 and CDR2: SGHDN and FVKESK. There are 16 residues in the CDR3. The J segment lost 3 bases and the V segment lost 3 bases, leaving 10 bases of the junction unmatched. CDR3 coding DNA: TGTGCCAGCAGCCACACTCCCGGGACTAGTTTCTACGAGCAGTACTTC. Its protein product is CASSHTPGTSFYEQYF.

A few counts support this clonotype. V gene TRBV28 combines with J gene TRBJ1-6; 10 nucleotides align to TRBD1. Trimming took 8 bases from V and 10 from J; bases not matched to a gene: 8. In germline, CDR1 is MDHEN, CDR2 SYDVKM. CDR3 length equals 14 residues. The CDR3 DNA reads TGTGCCAGCCGGATTAGGGACAGGGGCTCACCCCTCCACTTT. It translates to CASRIRDRGSPLHF.

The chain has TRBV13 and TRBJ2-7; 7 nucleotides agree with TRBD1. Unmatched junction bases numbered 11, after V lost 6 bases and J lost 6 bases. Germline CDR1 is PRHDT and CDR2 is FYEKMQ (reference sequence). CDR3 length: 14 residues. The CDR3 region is CASRSGQLPCEQYF. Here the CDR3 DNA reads TGTGCCAGCAGATCGGGACAGTTGCCCTGCGAGCAGTACTTC.

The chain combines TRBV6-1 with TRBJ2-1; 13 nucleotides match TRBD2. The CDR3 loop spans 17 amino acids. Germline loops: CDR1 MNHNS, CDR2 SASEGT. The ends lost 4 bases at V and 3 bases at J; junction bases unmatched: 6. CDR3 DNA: TGTGCCAGCAGTGTGGGACTAGCGGGACTCAACTACAATGAGCAGTTCTTC. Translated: CASSVGLAGLNYNEQFF.

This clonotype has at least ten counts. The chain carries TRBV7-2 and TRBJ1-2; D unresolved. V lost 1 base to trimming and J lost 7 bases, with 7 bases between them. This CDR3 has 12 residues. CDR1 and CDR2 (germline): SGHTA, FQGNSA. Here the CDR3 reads CASSLEGLGYTF. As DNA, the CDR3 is TGTGCCAGCAGCTTAGAGGGCCTTGGCTACACCTTC.

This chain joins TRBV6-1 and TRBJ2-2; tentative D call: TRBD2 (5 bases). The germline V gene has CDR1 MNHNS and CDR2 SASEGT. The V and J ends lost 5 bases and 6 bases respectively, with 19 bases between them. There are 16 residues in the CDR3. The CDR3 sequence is CASSTGVRGFPGELFF. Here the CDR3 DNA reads TGTGCCAGCAGTACCGGGGTACGCGGGTTCCCCGGGGAGCTGTTTTTT.

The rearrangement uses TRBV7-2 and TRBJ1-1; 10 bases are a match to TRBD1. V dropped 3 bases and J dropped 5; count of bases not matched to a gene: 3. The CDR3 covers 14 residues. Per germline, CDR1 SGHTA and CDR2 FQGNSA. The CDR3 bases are TGTGCCAGCAGCTTCGGGGGACAGGGGACTGAAGCTTTCTTT. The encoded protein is CASSFGGQGTEAFF.

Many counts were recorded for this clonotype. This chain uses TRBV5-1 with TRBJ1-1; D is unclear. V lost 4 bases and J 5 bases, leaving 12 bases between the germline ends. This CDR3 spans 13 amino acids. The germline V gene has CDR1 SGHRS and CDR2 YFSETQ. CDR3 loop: CASSGDTQTEAFF. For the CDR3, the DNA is TGCGCCAGCAGCGGCGACACCCAAACTGAAGCTTTCTTT. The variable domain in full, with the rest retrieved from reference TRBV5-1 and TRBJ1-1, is KAGVTQTPRYLIKTRGQQVTLSCSPISGHRSVSWYQQTPGQGLQFLFEYFSETQRNKGNFPGRFSGRQFSNSRSEMNVSTLELGDSALYLCASSGDTQTEAFFGQGTRLTVV.

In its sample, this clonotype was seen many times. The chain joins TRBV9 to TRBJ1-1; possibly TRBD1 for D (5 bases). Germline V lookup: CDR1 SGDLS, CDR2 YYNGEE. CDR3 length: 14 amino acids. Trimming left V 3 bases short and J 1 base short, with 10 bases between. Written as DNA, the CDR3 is TGTGCCAGCAGCGGTTCAGGGACGAACACTGAAGCTTTCTTT. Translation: CASSGSGTNTEAFF.

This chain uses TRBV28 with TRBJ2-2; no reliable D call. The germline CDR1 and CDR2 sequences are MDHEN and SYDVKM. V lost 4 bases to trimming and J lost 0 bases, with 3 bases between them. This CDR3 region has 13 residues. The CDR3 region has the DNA TGTGCCAGCAGTTACCCGAACACCGGGGAGCTGTTTTTT. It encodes CASSYPNTGELFF.

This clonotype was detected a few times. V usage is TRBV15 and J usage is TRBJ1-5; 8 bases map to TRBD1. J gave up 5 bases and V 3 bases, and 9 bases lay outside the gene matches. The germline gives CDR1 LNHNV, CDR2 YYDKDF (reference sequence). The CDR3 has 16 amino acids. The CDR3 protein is CATSSRTGSVYQPQHF. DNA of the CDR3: TGTGCCACCAGCAGCAGGACAGGGAGTGTCTATCAGCCCCAGCATTTT.

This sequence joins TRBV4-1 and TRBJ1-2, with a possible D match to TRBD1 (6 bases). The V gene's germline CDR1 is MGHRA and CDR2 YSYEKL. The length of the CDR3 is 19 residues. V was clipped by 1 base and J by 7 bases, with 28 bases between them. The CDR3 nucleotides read TGCGCCAGCAGCCAAGTCCAAGGGCGGGGGACCCAGGCCAGGGGTGGCTACACCTTC. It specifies CASSQVQGRGTQARGGYTF.

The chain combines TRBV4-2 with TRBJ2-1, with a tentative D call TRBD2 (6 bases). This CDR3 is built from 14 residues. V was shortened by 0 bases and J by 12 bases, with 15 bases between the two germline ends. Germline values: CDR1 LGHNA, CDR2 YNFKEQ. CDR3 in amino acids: CASSQETSSGVQFF. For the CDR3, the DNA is TGTGCCAGCAGCCAAGAGACTAGTTCTGGCGTGCAGTTCTTC.

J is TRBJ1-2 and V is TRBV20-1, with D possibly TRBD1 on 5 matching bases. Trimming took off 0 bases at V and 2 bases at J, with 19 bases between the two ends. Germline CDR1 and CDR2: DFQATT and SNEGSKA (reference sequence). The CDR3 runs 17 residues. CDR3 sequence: CSARDRGASGGNYGYTF. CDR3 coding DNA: TGCAGTGCTAGAGATCGCGGGGCCAGCGGGGGAAACTATGGCTACACCTTC.

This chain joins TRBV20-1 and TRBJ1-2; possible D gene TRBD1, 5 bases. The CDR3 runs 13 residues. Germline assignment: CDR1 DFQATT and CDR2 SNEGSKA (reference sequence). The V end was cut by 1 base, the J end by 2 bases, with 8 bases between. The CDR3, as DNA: TGCAGTGCTAGAGCGACAGCGAACTATGGCTACACCTTC. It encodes CSARATANYGYTF.

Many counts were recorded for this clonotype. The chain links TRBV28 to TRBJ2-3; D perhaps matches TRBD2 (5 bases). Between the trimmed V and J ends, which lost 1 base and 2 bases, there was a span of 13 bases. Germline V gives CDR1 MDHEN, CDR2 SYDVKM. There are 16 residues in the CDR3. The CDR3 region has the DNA TGTGCCAGCAGTTTATATCTTGAGCGGTACACAGATACGCAGTATTTT. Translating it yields CASSLYLERYTDTQYF.

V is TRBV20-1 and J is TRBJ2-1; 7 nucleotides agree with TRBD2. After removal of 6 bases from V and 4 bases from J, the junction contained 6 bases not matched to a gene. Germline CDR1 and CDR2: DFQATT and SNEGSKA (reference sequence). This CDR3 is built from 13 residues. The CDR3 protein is CSAGGLTYNEQFF. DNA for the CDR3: TGCAGTGCCGGGGGACTAACGTACAATGAGCAGTTCTTC.

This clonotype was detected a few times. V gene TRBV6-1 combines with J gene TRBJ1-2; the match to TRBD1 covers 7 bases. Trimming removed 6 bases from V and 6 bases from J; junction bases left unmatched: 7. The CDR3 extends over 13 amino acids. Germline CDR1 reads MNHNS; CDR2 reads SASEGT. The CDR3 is CASSNTGVNGYTF. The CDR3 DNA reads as TGTGCCAGCAGCAACACAGGGGTAAATGGCTACACCTTC.

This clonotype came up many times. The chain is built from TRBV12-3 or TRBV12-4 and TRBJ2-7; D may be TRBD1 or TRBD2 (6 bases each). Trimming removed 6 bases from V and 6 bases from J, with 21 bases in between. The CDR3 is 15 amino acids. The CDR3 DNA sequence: TGTGCCAGCAGACGGGGGCAGGGTTTACCCGCCGAGCAGTACTTC. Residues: CASRRGQGLPAEQYF.

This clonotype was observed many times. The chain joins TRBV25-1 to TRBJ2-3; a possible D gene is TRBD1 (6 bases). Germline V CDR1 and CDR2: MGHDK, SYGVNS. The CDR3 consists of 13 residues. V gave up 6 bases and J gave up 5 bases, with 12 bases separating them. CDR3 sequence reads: CASRVTGKDTQYF. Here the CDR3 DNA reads TGTGCCAGCAGGGTAACAGGGAAAGATACGCAGTATTTT.